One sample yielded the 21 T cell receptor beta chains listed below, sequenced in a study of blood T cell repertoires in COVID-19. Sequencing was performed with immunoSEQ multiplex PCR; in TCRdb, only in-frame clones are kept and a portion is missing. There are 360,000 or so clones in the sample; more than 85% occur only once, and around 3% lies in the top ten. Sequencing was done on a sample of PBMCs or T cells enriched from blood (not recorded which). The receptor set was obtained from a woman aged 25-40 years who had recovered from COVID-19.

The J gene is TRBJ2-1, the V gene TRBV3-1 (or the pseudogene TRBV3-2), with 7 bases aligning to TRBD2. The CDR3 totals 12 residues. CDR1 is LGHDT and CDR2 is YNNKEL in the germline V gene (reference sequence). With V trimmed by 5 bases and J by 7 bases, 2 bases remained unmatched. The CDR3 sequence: CASSFSGNEQFF. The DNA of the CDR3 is TGTGCCAGCAGCTTTAGCGGGAATGAGCAGTTCTTC.

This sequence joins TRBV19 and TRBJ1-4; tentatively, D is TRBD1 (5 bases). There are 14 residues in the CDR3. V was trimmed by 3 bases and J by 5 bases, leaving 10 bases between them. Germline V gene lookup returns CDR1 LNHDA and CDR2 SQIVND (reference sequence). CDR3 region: CASSIWGLNEKLFF. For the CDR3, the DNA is TGTGCCAGTAGTATTTGGGGCCTCAATGAAAAACTGTTTTTT. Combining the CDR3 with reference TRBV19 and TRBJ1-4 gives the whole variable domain DGGITQSPKYLFRKEGQNVTLSCEQNLNHDAMYWYRQDPGQGLRLIYYSQIVNDFQKGDIAEGYSVSREKKESFPLTVTSAQKNPTAFYLCASSIWGLNEKLFFGSGTQLSVL.

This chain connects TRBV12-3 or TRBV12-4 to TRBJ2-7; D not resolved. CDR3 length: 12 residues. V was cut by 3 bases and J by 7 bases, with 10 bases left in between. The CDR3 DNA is TGTGCCAGCAGTTTGAGGCCTCAGGAGCAGTACTTC. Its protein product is CASSLRPQEQYF.

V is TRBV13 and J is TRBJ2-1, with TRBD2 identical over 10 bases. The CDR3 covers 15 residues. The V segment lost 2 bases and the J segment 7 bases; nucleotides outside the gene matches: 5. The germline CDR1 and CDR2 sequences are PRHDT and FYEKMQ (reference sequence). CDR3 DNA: TGTGCCAGCAGCTTAAGAAGACTAGCGGGTAATGAGCAGTTCTTC. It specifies CASSLRRLAGNEQFF.

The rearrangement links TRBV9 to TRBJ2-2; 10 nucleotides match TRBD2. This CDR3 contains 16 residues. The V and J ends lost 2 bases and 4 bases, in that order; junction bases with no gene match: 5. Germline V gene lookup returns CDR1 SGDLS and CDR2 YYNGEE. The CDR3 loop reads CASSVSGGPFTGELFF. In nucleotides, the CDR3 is TGTGCCAGCAGCGTTAGCGGGGGGCCTTTCACCGGGGAGCTGTTTTTT. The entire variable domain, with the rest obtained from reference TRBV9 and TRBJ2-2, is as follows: DSGVTQTPKHLITATGQRVTLRCSPRSGDLSVYWYQQSLDQGLQFLIQYYNGEERAKGNILERFSAQQFPDLHSELNLSSLELGDSALYFCASSVSGGPFTGELFFGEGSRLTVL.

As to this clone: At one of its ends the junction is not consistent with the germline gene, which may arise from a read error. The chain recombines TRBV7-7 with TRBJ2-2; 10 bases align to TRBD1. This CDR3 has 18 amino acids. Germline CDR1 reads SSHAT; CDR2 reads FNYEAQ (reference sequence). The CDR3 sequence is CASSLVPPGQGSHGELFF. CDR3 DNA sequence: TGTGCTAGCAGCTTAGTACCCCCGGGACAGGGGAGTCACGGGGAGCTGTTTTTT.

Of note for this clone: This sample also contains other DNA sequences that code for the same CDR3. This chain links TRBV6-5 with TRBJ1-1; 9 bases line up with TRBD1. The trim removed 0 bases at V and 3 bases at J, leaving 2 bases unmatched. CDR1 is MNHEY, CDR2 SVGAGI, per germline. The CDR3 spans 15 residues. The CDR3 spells CASSYSRTGDTEAFF. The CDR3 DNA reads TGTGCCAGCAGTTACTCCAGGACAGGGGACACTGAAGCTTTCTTT.

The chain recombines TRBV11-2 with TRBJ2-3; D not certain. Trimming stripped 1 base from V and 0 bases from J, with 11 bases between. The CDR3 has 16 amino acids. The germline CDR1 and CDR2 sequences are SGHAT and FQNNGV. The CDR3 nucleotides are TGTGCCAGCAGCTTAGGCCCTCAGTACAGCACAGATACGCAGTATTTT. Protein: CASSLGPQYSTDTQYF.

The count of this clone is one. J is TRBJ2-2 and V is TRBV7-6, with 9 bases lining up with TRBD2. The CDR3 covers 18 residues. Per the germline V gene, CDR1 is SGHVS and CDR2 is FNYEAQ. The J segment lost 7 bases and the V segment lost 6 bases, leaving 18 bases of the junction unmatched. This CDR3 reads CASSLRRGASGASGELFF. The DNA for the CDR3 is TGTGCCAGCAGTCTAAGGAGAGGGGCTAGCGGGGCGAGCGGGGAGCTGTTTTTT.

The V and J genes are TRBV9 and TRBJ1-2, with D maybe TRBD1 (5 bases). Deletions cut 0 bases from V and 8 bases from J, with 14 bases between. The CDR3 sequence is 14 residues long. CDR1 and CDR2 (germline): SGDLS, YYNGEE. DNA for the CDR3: TGTGCCAGCAGCGTAGTCGAACAGGCCCTGGGCTACACCTTC. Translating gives CASSVVEQALGYTF.

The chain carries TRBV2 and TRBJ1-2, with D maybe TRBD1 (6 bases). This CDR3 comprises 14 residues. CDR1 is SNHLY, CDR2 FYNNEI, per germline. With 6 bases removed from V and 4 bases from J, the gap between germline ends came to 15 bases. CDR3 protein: CASSENRQAYGYTF. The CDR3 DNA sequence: TGTGCCAGCAGCGAAAACAGACAGGCCTATGGCTACACCTTC.

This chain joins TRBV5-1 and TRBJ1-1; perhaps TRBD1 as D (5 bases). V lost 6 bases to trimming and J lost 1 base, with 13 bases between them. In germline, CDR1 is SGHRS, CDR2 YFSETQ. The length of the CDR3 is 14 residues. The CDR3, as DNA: TGCGCCAGCATAGGGACTTATAGGAACACTGAAGCTTTCTTT. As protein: CASIGTYRNTEAFF.

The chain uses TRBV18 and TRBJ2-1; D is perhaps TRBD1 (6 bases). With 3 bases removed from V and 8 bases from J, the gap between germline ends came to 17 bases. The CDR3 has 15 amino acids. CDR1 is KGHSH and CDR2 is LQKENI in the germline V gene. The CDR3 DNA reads TGTGCCAGCTCACCCCCCGGCAGGGGCAAGTATGAGCAGTTCTTC. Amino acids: CASSPPGRGKYEQFF. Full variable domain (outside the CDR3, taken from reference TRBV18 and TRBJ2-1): NAGVMQNPRHLVRRRGQEARLRCSPMKGHSHVYWYRQLPEEGLKFMVYLQKENIIDESGMPKERFSAEFPKEGPSILRIQQVVRGDSAAYFCASSPPGRGKYEQFFGPGTRLTVL.

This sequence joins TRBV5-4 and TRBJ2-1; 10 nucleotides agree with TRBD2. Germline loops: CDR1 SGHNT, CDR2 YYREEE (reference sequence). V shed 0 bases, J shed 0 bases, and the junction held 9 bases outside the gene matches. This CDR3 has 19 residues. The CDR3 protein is CASSLVGLAGVSSYNEQFF. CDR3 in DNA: TGTGCCAGCAGCTTGGTTGGGCTAGCGGGGGTAAGCTCCTACAATGAGCAGTTCTTC.

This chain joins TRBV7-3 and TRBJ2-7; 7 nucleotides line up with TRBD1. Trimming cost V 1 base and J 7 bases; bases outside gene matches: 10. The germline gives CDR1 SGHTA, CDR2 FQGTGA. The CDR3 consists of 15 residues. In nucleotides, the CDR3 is TGTGCCAGCAGCTTAAATCGGCAGGGGGAAGGGGAGCAGTACTTC. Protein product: CASSLNRQGEGEQYF.

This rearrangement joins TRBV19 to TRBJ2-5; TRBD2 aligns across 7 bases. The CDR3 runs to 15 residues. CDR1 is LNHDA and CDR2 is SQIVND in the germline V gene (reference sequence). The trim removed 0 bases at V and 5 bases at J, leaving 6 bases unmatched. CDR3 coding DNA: TGTGCCAGTAGTATAGATCGACTAGCAGGGGAGACCCAGTACTTC. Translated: CASSIDRLAGETQYF.

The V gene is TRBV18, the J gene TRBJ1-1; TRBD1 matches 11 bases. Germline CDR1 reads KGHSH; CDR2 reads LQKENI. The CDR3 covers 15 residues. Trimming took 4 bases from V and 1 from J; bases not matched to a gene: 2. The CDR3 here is CASSQDRGPNTEAFF. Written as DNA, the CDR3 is TGTGCCAGCTCACAGGACAGGGGGCCGAACACTGAAGCTTTCTTT.

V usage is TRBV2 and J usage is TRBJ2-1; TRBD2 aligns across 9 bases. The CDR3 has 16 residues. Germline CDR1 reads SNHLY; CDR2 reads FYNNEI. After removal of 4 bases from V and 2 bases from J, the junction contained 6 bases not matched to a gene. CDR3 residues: CASSAGPSGTYNEQFF. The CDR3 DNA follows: TGTGCCAGCAGTGCTGGGCCTAGCGGGACCTACAATGAGCAGTTCTTC.

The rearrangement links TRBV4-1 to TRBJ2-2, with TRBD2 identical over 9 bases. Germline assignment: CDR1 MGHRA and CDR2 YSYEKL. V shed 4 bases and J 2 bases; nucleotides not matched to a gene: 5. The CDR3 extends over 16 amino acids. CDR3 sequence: CASSLSGTSNTGELFF. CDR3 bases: TGCGCCAGCAGCCTCTCCGGGACTAGCAACACCGGGGAGCTGTTTTTT.

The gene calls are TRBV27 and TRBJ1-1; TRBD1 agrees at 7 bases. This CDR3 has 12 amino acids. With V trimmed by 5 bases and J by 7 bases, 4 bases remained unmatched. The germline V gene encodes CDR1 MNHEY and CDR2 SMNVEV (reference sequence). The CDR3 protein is CASSGGTDEAFF. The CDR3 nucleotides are TGTGCCAGCAGTGGGGGGACAGATGAAGCTTTCTTT.

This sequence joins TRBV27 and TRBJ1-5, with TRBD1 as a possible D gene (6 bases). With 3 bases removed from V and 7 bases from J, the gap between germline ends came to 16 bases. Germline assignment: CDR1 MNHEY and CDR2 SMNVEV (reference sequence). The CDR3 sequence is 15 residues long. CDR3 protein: CASSFTGTGQQPQHF. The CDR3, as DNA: TGTGCCAGCAGTTTTACAGGGACGGGGCAGCAGCCCCAGCATTTT.